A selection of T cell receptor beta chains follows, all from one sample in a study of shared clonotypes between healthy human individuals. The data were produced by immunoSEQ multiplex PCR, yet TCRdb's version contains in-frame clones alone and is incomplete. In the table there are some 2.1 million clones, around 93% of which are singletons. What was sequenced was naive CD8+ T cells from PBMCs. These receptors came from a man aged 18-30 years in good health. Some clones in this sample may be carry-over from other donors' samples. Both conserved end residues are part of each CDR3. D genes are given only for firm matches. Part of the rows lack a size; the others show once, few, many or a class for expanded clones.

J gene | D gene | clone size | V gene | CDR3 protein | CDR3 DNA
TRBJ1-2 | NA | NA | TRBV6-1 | CASSEWGLEHGYTF | TGTGCCAGCAGTGAATGGGGGCTTGAGCATGGCTACACCTTC
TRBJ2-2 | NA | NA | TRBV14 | CASSQVRGELFF | TGTGCCAGCAGCCAAGTGAGGGGGGAGCTGTTTTTT
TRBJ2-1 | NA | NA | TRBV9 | CASSPTGEGEQFF | TGTGCCAGCAGCCCGACAGGGGAGGGTGAGCAGTTCTTC
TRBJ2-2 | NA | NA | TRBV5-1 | CASSTTRDNTGELFF | TGCGCCAGCAGCACAACCCGGGATAACACCGGGGAGCTGTTTTTT
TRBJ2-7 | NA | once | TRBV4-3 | CASSHRDSREQYF | TGCGCCAGCAGCCATAGGGATAGCCGCGAGCAGTACTTC
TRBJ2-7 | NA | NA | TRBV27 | CASSLGSLWDQQYF | TGTGCCAGCAGTTTAGGTTCTTTATGGGACCAGCAGTACTTC
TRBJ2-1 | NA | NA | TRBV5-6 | CASSSSLAVDEQFF | TGTGCCAGCAGCTCGTCCCTTGCGGTAGATGAGCAGTTCTTC
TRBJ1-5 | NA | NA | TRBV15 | CATSRGAGRQPQHF | TGTGCCACCAGCAGAGGAGCGGGTCGGCAGCCCCAGCATTTT
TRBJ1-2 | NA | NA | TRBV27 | CASSPGGEGYTF | TGTGCCAGCAGCCCGGGGGGAGAGGGCTACACCTTC
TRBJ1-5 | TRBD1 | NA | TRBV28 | CASSQGNAGGSFQPQHF | TGTGCCAGCAGTCAGGGCAACGCAGGGGGGAGTTTTCAGCCCCAGCATTTT
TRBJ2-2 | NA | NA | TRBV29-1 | CSVVGEERELFF | TGCAGCGTTGTGGGGGAGGAGCGGGAGCTGTTTTTT
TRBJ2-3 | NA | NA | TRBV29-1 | CSVPGAGRTDTQYF | TGCAGCGTGCCCGGGGCGGGCCGCACAGATACGCAGTATTTT
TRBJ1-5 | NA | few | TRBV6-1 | CASRATGTNQPQHF | TGTGCCAGCAGAGCCACAGGGACCAATCAGCCCCAGCATTTT
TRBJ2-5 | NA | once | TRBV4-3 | CASSQESGLYGRETQYF | TGCGCCAGCAGCCAAGAAAGCGGGCTCTACGGGAGAGAGACCCAGTACTTC
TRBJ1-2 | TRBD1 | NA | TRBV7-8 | CASSATLDRNYGYTF | TGTGCCAGCAGCGCCACACTGGACAGGAACTATGGCTACACCTTC
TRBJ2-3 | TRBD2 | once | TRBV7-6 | CASSFGLAGGTDTQYF | TGTGCCAGCAGCTTTGGACTAGCGGGAGGCACAGATACGCAGTATTTT
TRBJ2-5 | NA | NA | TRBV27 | CASSVDRETQYF | TGTGCCAGCAGTGTAGATAGAGAGACCCAGTACTTC
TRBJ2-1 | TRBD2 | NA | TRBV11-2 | CASTWGAGGKNEQFF | TGTGCCAGCACCTGGGGGGCGGGAGGGAAGAATGAGCAGTTCTTC
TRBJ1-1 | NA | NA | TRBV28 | CASSLVREDTEAFF | TGTGCCAGCAGTTTAGTCCGGGAGGACACTGAAGCTTTCTTT
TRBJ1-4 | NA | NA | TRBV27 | CASSYGTTNEKLFF | TGTGCCAGCAGTTACGGGACAACTAATGAAAAACTGTTTTTT
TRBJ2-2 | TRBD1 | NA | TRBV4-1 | CASSQGRGRGPTGELFF | TGCGCCAGCAGCCAAGGCCGGGGCAGGGGGCCGACCGGGGAGCTGTTTTTT
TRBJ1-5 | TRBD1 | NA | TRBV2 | CASRGDRGGQPQHF | TGTGCCAGCCGGGGGGACAGGGGTGGGCAGCCCCAGCATTTT
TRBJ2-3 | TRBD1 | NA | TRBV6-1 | CASSTGTGVVDTQYF | TGTGCCAGCAGTACGGGGACAGGGGTGGTAGATACGCAGTATTTT
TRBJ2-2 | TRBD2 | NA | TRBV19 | CASMGTSGIRTGELFF | TGTGCCAGTATGGGGACTAGCGGGATTCGGACCGGGGAGCTGTTTTTT
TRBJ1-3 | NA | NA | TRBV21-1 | CASSKILASGNTIYF | TGTGCCAGCAGCAAAATATTAGCCTCTGGAAACACCATATATTTT